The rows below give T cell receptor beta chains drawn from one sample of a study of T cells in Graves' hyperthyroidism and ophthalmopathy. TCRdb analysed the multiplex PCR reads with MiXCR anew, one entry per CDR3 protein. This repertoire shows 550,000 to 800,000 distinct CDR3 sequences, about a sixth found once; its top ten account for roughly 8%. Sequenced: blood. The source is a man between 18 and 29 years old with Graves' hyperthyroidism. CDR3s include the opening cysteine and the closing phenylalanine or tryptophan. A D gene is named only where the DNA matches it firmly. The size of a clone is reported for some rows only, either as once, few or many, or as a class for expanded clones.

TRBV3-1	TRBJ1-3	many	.	TGTGCCAGCAGCCAAGACGTGGCTGGAAACACCATATATTTT	CASSQDVAGNTIYF
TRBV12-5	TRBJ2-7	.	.	TGTGCTAGTGGCCCAGGACTCGGCGGCTACGAGCAGTACTTC	CASGPGLGGYEQYF
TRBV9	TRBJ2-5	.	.	TGTGCCAGCAGCGTTGGACGAGTCTCGGAGACCCAGTACTTC	CASSVGRVSETQYF
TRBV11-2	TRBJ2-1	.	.	TGTGCCAGCAGCCAAGACGACAGACTACGGGAGCAGTTCTTC	CASSQDDRLREQFF
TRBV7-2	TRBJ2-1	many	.	TGTGCCAGCAGAACACCAGGGTACAATGAGCAGTTCTTC	CASRTPGYNEQFF
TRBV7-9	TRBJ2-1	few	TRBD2	TGTGCCAGCAGCTTCGAGGGGCTAGCGGGTCTTGAGCAGTTCTTC	CASSFEGLAGLEQFF
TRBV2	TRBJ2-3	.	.	TGTGCCAGCACTGCAAGAGCAACTAGCACAGATACGCAGTATTTT	CASTARATSTDTQYF
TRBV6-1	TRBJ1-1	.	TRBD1	TGTGCCAGCAGGTCAGGGGGCCTCGCTGAAGCTTTCTTT	CASRSGGLAEAFF
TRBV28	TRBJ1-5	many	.	TGTGCCAGCAGTTTAAGGCAACATCAGCCCCAGCATTTT	CASSLRQHQPQHF
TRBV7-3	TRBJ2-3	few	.	TGTGCCAGCAGCTTACAGGGCAGTGAAGATACGCAGTATTTT	CASSLQGSEDTQYF